Listed here is a single T cell receptor (beta chain). Its antigen is unidentified. The data originate from a study of T cell responses to AZD1222 COVID-19 vaccine. Study conclusions and caveats: Spike-specific TCR breadth and depth grew following two AZD1222 doses. Of spike-specific TCRs, nearly half reportedly target regions left unmutated in variants. Researchers report vaccine-associated CD4 TCRs spanning spike, with dominance at 160-218 and 743-854.

Trimming took 1 base from V and 4 from J, leaving 11 bases between them. Germline values: CDR1 GTSNPN, CDR2 SVGIG (reference sequence). CDR3 length equals 14 residues. The table came from immunoSEQ multiplex PCR; TCRdb's copy has only in-frame clones and leaves some out. Of tens of thousands of clones in the sample, over 60% were seen once. This sample comprised peripheral blood, obtained 28 days after the second AZD1222 dose. The clonotype originates from an adult who received the AZD1222 COVID-19 vaccine. This rearrangement joins TRBV30 to TRBJ1-3; D is ambiguous. CDR3 sequence (DNA): TGTGCCTGGAGTGAGAGCGGGCGCGGAAACACCATATATTTT. As protein: CAWSESGRGNTIYF.